The 5 T cell receptor beta chains listed next were all sequenced from one sample in a study of identical twins. TCRdb itself ran the 5' RACE reads through MiXCR, one entry per CDR3 protein. The data show under 250,000 distinct CDR3 sequences, around 7.6% seen once. Another study also made use of these data, one on yellow fever vaccine responses in identical twins.

Sequencing used CD8+ T cells sorted from blood. These receptor sequences come from a woman between 18 and 29 years old in good health.

J is TRBJ2-2 and V is TRBV7-9, with D possibly being TRBD1 (6 bases). V was shortened by 3 bases and J by 6 bases, with 14 bases between the two germline ends. Germline-derived CDR1 and CDR2 are SEHNR and FQNEAQ (reference sequence). The CDR3 sequence is 15 residues long. DNA for the CDR3: TGTGCCAGCAGCTTTTTACAGGGTACGGCCGGGGAGCTGTTTTTT. It encodes CASSFLQGTAGELFF. Together with reference TRBV7-9 and TRBJ2-2, the CDR3 gives the full variable domain: DTGVSQNPRHKITKRGQNVTFRCDPISEHNRLYWYRQTLGQGPEFLTYFQNEAQLEKSRLLSDRFSAERPKGSFSTLEIQRTEQGDSAMYLCASSFLQGTAGELFFGEGSRLTVL.

This clonotype showed up many times. V is TRBV4-1 and J is TRBJ1-5; 10 bases agree with TRBD1. Per the germline V gene, CDR1 is MGHRA and CDR2 is YSYEKL. The CDR3 consists of 16 residues. The V gene end was trimmed by 4 bases and the J gene end by 4 bases; junction bases not matched to a gene: 7. CDR3 region: CASSPRDRGGNQPQHF. The CDR3 DNA follows: TGCGCCAGCAGCCCCCGGGACAGGGGCGGGAATCAGCCCCAGCATTTT.

This clonotype was counted ten times or more. The V gene is TRBV12-3 or TRBV12-4, the J gene TRBJ2-3; 9 nucleotides agree with TRBD1. Germline trimming cut 7 bases from V and 14 bases from J; bases unmatched to any gene: 13. The length of the CDR3 is 13 residues. CDR3 DNA: TGTGCCAGCACCTTCACCTCCGGGACAGGGTTGTATTTT. It is translated as CASTFTSGTGLYF.

This clonotype has at least ten counts. This rearrangement joins TRBV12-3 or TRBV12-4 to TRBJ2-1; D may be TRBD1 (8 bases). Trimming stripped 3 bases from V and 12 bases from J, with 18 bases between. The length of the CDR3 is 14 residues. The CDR3 DNA is TGTGCCAGCAGTTTCGTACAGGGGGGGACAGGGCAGTTCTTC. Protein: CASSFVQGGTGQFF.

This clonotype was seen at least ten times. The chain joins TRBV7-9 to TRBJ2-5; 7 positions match TRBD2. Germline V gives CDR1 SEHNR, CDR2 FQNEAQ (reference sequence). Trimming cost V 4 bases and J 2 bases; bases outside gene matches: 1. CDR3 size: 13 residues. The DNA for the CDR3 is TGTGCCAGCAGCTGGGGGGGGCAAGAGACCCAGTACTTC. It yields the protein CASSWGGQETQYF.